Each of the 5 T cell receptor beta chains below was sequenced from the same sample in a study of T cells in localized non-small cell lung cancer. Method: immunoSEQ multiplex PCR; TCRdb's copy keeps in-frame clones and lacks some. This sample has around 50,000 clones, with roughly 89% found just once. The sequenced sample was peripheral blood, obtained before any cancer treatment. Receptor source: a woman aged 35 to 70 with stage I lung adenocarcinoma.

The genes are TRBV11-2 and TRBJ1-2, with D perhaps matching TRBD1 (5 bases). The CDR3 runs to 16 residues. Germline-derived CDR1 and CDR2 are SGHAT and FQNNGV. V dropped 0 bases and J dropped 2 bases, with 13 bases sitting between them. CDR3 DNA: TGTGCCAGCAGCTTAGATCGTGGAAAGGGGAACTATGGCTACACCTTC. This gives the protein CASSLDRGKGNYGYTF. The full variable domain, in which reference TRBV11-2 and TRBJ1-2 provide the parts outside the CDR3, is EAGVAQSPRYKIIEKRQSVAFWCNPISGHATLYWYQQILGQGPKLLIQFQNNGVVDDSQLPKDRFSAERLKGVDSTLKIQPAKLEDSAVYLCASSLDRGKGNYGYTFGSGTRLTVV.

This clone was seen a few times. The gene calls are TRBV11-3 and TRBJ2-1, with D unresolved. V was pared by 1 base and J by 7 bases, with 11 bases between. The CDR3 extends over 14 amino acids. Germline-derived CDR1 and CDR2 are SGHNT and YENEEA. CDR3 in amino acids: CASSLGSGRNEQFF. CDR3 in DNA: TGTGCCAGCAGCTTAGGTTCGGGTCGTAATGAGCAGTTCTTC.

This clone has just one count. This chain uses TRBV18 with TRBJ1-5; a possible D gene is TRBD1 (5 bases). The CDR3 covers 17 residues. V lost 1 base and J 2 bases, leaving 15 bases between the germline ends. Germline V CDR1 and CDR2: KGHSH, LQKENI. CDR3 sequence: CASSPRSQQGGNQPQHF. The CDR3 nucleotides read TGTGCCAGCTCACCACGGTCCCAACAAGGGGGCAATCAGCCCCAGCATTTT.

The rearrangement joins TRBV7-2 to TRBJ1-1, with a tentative D call TRBD1 (5 bases). Germline CDR1 SGHTA, CDR2 FQGNSA. The CDR3 runs 14 residues. Trimming shortened V by 2 bases and J by 1 base, and 8 bases separated the two germline ends. The CDR3 loop reads CASSLLQANTEAFF. The CDR3 region has the DNA TGTGCCAGCAGCTTACTACAGGCGAACACTGAAGCTTTCTTT.

The chain employs TRBV5-6 and TRBJ1-3, with 7 bases matching TRBD1. The V gene's germline CDR1 is SGHDT and CDR2 YYEEEE. The length of the CDR3 is 17 residues. V trimming: 4 bases; J trimming: 0 bases; junction bases outside the gene matches: 10. CDR3 protein: CASSRPGQLFSGNTIYF. In nucleotides, the CDR3 is TGTGCCAGCAGCCGCCCGGGACAGCTTTTCTCTGGAAACACCATATATTTT.